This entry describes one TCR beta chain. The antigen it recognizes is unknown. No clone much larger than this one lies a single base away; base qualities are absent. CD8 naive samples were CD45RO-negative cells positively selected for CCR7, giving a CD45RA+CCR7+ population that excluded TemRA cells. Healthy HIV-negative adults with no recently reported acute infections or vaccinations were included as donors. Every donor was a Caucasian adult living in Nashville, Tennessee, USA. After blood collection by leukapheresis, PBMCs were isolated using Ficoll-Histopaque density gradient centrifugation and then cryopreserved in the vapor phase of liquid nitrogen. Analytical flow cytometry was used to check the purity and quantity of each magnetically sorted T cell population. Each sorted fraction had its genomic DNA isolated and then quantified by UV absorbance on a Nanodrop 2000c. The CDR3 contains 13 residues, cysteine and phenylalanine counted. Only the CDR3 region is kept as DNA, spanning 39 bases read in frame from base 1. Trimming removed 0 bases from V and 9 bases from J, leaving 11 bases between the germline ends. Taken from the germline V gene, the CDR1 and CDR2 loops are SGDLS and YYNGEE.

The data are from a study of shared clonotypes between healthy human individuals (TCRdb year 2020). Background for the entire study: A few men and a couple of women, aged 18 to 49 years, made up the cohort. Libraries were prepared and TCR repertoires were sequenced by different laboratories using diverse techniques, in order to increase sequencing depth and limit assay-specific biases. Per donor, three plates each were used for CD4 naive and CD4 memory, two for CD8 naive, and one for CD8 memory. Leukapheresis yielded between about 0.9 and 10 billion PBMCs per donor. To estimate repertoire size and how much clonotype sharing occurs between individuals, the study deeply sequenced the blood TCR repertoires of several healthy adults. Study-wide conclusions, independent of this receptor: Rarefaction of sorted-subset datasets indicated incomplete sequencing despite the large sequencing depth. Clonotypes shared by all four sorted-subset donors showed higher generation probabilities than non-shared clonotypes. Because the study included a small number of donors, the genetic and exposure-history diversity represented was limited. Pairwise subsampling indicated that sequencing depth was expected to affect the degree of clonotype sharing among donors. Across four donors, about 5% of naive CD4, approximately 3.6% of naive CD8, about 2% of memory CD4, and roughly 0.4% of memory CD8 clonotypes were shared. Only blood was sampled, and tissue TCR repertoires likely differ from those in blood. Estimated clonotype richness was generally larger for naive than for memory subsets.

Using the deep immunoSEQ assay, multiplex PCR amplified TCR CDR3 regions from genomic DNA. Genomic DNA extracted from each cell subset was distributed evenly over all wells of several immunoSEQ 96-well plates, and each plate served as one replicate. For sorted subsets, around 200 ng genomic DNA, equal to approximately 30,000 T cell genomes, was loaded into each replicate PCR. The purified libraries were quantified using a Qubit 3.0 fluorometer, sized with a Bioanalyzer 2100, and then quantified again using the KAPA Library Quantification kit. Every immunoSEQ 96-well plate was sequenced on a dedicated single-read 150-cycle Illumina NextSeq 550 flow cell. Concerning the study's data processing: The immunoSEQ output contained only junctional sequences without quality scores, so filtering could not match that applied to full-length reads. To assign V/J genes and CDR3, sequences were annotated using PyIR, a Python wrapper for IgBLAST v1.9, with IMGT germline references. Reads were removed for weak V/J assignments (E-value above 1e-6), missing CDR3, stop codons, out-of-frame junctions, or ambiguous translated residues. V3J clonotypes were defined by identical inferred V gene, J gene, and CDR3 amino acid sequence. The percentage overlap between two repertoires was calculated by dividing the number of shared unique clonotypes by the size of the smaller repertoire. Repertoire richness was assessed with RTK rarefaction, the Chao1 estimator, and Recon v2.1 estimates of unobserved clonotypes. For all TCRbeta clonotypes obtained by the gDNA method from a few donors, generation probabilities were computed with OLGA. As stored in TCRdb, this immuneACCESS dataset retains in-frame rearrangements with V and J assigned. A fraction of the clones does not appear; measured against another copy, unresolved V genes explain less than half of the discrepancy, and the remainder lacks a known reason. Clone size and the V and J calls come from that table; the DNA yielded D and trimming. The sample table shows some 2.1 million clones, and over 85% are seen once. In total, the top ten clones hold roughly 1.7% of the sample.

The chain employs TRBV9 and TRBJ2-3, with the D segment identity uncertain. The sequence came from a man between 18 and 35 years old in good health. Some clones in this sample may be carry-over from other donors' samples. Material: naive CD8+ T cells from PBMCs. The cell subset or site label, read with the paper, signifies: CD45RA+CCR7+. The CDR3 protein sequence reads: CASSVGRDETQYF. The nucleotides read TGTGCCAGCAGCGTAGGACGAGACGAAACGCAGTATTTT.